These 6 T cell receptor beta chains were all obtained from the same sample, sequenced in a study of beta chain features in type 1 diabetes. Expressed TCRB transcripts were sequenced, since all the RNA that had been isolated was reverse transcribed. Assay: immunoSEQ multiplex PCR; the TCRdb copy retains only in-frame clones and omits some. The sample contains 160,000 or so clones, 7.5% to 10% of which appear only once. The specimen sequenced was central memory CD4+ T cells from blood. The source is a woman between 18 and 30 years old in good health.

The V gene is TRBV7-2, the J gene TRBJ2-1; 7 nucleotides line up with TRBD1. Per germline, CDR1 SGHTA and CDR2 FQGNSA. V shed 3 bases, J shed 8 bases, and the junction held 7 bases outside the gene matches. The CDR3 has 14 residues. CDR3 protein: CASSLTGKVDEQFF. Written as DNA, the CDR3 is TGTGCCAGCAGCTTGACAGGGAAGGTCGATGAGCAGTTCTTC.

This clone was found a few times. J is TRBJ2-7 and V is TRBV18, with no clear D. The CDR3 is made up of 13 amino acids. Trimming removed 6 bases from V and 0 bases from J, with 9 bases in between. In germline, CDR1 is KGHSH, CDR2 LQKENI. CDR3 sequence (DNA): TGTGCCAGCTCTAACCCCAGCTCCTACGAGCAGTACTTC. It is translated as CASSNPSSYEQYF.

This rearrangement joins TRBV5-1 to TRBJ2-3, with 7 bases lining up with TRBD2. In germline, CDR1 is SGHRS, CDR2 YFSETQ. This CDR3 is built from 16 residues. Trimming removed 4 bases from V and 3 bases from J; junction bases left unmatched: 11. CDR3 sequence reads: CASSLSAGAVTDTQYF. The CDR3, as DNA: TGCGCCAGCAGCCTCTCTGCGGGAGCGGTGACAGATACGCAGTATTTT.

The V call is TRBV2, the J call TRBJ1-1, with D unclear. CDR3 length: 11 amino acids. Trimming stripped 6 bases from V and 5 bases from J, with 7 bases between. Germline loops: CDR1 SNHLY, CDR2 FYNNEI. CDR3 DNA sequence: TGTGCCAGCAGCCCCCTAACTGAAGCTTTCTTT. Residues: CASSPLTEAFF.

The chain employs TRBV7-9 and TRBJ2-1, with 12 bases aligning to TRBD2. The germline gives CDR1 SEHNR, CDR2 FQNEAQ (reference sequence). With V trimmed by 6 bases and J by 12 bases, 15 bases remained unmatched. The CDR3 runs 16 residues. In DNA, the CDR3 is TGTGCCAGCAGGGGACTCGGGACTAGCGGGCTCCGAGGGCAGTTCTTC. It encodes CASRGLGTSGLRGQFF.

With regard to this clone: The junction does not match germline at one end; this may be a read error. The CDR3 nucleotides read TGTGCTAGCAGCTTAGCGCGATCGACAGGGCCATTCTTC. This sequence encodes CASSLARSTGPFF. This chain joins TRBV7-7 and TRBJ2-7; TRBD1 agrees at 7 bases. This CDR3 spans 13 amino acids. CDR1 and CDR2 from the germline V gene are SSHAT and FNYEAQ (reference sequence).